Following are 11 T cell receptor beta chains from one sample sequenced in a study of blood T cell repertoires in COVID-19. Measured with immunoSEQ multiplex PCR; TCRdb has only the in-frame clones, and not every one. This sample has a few hundred thousand clones, with 84% found just once. The specimen was PBMCs or T cells enriched from blood (not recorded which). The receptors derive from a man between 45 and 60 years old who had recovered from COVID-19.

The chain uses TRBV7-2 and TRBJ2-7; 14 bases align to TRBD2. Germline CDR1 and CDR2: SGHTA and FQGNSA. The CDR3 runs 15 residues. J was trimmed by 2 bases and V by 5 bases; bases with no gene match: 2. The CDR3 DNA reads TGTGCCAGCAGCGCGGGACTAGCGGGAGCCTACGAGCAGTACTTC. Translation gives CASSAGLAGAYEQYF.

V is TRBV7-3 and J is TRBJ1-1; D gene uncertain. Per germline, CDR1 SGHTA and CDR2 FQGTGA. Trimming left V 6 bases short and J 6 bases short, with 14 bases between. The CDR3 loop spans 13 amino acids. CDR3 nucleotide sequence: TGTGCCAGCAGTCAATCCACGGGGTCTGAAGCTTTCTTT. It codes for CASSQSTGSEAFF.

This clone occurred a few times. The CDR3 DNA reads TGTGCCAGCAGCGGCGGGGGGACACCTCATCAGCCCCAGCATTTT. Translating it yields CASSGGGTPHQPQHF. V is TRBV2 and J is TRBJ1-5; tentatively, D is TRBD1 (6 bases). Looked up from germline, CDR1 is SNHLY and CDR2 is FYNNEI. The germline V and J ends were trimmed by 6 bases and 5 bases, with 17 bases remaining between them. The CDR3 sequence is 15 residues long.

The J gene is TRBJ1-1, the V gene TRBV15; 7 nucleotides match TRBD1. The CDR3 is made up of 18 amino acids. Germline lookup yields CDR1 LNHNV and CDR2 YYDKDF (reference sequence). The trim removed 1 base at V and 4 bases at J, leaving 15 bases unmatched. The CDR3 sequence is CATSRGPLPQGVSTEAFF. The CDR3 DNA reads as TGTGCCACCAGCAGAGGTCCCCTTCCCCAGGGGGTGAGCACTGAAGCTTTCTTT.

The chain has TRBV29-1 and TRBJ1-2; TRBD1 agrees at 9 bases. The CDR3 length is 13 residues. Trimming removed 6 bases from V and 3 bases from J; junction bases left unmatched: 5. CDR1 SQVTM and CDR2 ANQGSEA come from the germline V gene. The CDR3 nucleotides are TGCAGCGTGCGGACAGGGGAGGACTATGGCTACACCTTC. Its translation is CSVRTGEDYGYTF.

The V gene is TRBV7-3, the J gene TRBJ1-2; 12 bases map to TRBD1. Germline CDR1 SGHTA, CDR2 FQGTGA. The CDR3 extends over 19 amino acids. The V gene end was trimmed by 1 base and the J gene end by 0 bases; junction bases not matched to a gene: 9. The CDR3 sequence: CASSLRPPGQGAPNYGYTF. In nucleotides, the CDR3 is TGTGCCAGCAGCTTAAGGCCCCCGGGACAGGGGGCACCTAACTATGGCTACACCTTC.

The chain is built from TRBV7-9 and TRBJ1-5; 7 nucleotides agree with TRBD1. This CDR3 has 12 amino acids. CDR1 and CDR2 (germline): SEHNR, FQNEAQ (reference sequence). Trimming at V came to 5 bases and at J to 9 bases, leaving 4 bases not matched to a gene. The CDR3 here is CASSPQGGPQHF. The CDR3 DNA sequence: TGTGCCAGCAGCCCCCAGGGGGGGCCCCAGCATTTT.

The rearrangement uses TRBV6-5 and TRBJ1-4, with D tentatively TRBD1 (5 bases). CDR3 length: 14 residues. Trimming pared 6 bases from V and 6 bases from J, leaving 14 bases between. CDR1 is MNHEY, CDR2 SVGAGI, per germline. CDR3 DNA: TGTGCCAGCAGCCCCAGTTGGGGGGATGAAAAACTGTTTTTT. Protein sequence: CASSPSWGDEKLFF.

A single count supports this clone. This chain joins TRBV18 and TRBJ1-1; 8 bases agree with TRBD1. In germline, CDR1 is KGHSH, CDR2 LQKENI. The CDR3 is made up of 14 amino acids. V gave up 4 bases and J gave up 4 bases; unmatched junction bases: 5. For the CDR3, the DNA is TGTGCCAGCTCACAGGATCAGGGGGCCACTGAAGCTTTCTTT. Protein: CASSQDQGATEAFF.

The rearrangement uses TRBV6-2 or TRBV6-3 and TRBJ2-3, with TRBD2 matching 10 bases. V lost 4 bases to trimming and J lost 4 bases; unmatched junction nucleotides: 2. CDR3 length: 14 residues. Germline values: CDR1 MNHEY, CDR2 SVGEGT. The CDR3 nucleotides read TGTGCCAGCAGTTTTGGGACTAGCGCAGATACGCAGTATTTT. It translates to CASSFGTSADTQYF.

The V and J genes are TRBV7-3 and TRBJ2-1; D gene ambiguous. There are 15 residues in the CDR3. CDR1 is SGHTA and CDR2 is FQGTGA in the germline V gene. The V gene lost 3 bases and the J gene lost 1 base, with 10 bases spanning the gap. In DNA, the CDR3 is TGTGCCAGCAGCTTGGGCCCCTTTTCCTACAATGAGCAGTTCTTC. Protein sequence: CASSLGPFSYNEQFF.